This section outlines one T cell receptor beta chain sequence together with its context. There is no known antigen for this receptor. No base quality information exists; no much larger clone differs at one position. The CDR3 regions of human TCRbeta chains were analyzed by immunosequencing. As for the authors' bioinformatics: TCRs in the repertoires were compared against a reference library of SARS-CoV-2-specific TCRs that had been generated with the MIRA antigen-specificity platform. Breadth was defined as the fraction of unique TCRs that were SARS-CoV-2-associated. Depth was defined as the fraction of total T cells that were SARS-CoV-2-associated. Each spike-specific TCR was assigned to its reactive spike region and to a CD4 or CD8 class using the MIRA data. Log10-transformed breadth and depth values were compared by one-way ANOVA with Sidak's multiple comparisons tests. The clones in this table, taken by TCRdb from immuneACCESS, are in-frame only. Not every clone is retained; where verified, under half of the shortfall comes from an unresolved V gene, and the cause of the rest is unknown. V, J and clone size derive from that table, while D and trimming were established from the DNA sequence. Present in this sample are some 130,000 clones, approximately 91% of which were seen just once. Together, the top ten hold about 1% of the sample.

In the paper's terms, the time point label means: about 28 days (+/-7) after the second vaccine dose. AZD1222 recipients given second doses at about 4 weeks or at about 12 weeks were pooled, since spike-specific TCR depth and breadth were not found to differ between the two schedules. Vaccinee samples came from UK trials COV001 and COV002, including a single-blind randomized controlled phase 2/3 trial of AZD1222 (ChAdOx1 nCoV-19) in healthy adults. For TCRbeta chain sequencing, PBMC samples from trial participants were taken at day 0 and at day 28 after the second dose. The sample belongs to a study of T cell responses to AZD1222 COVID-19 vaccine listed by TCRdb under 2021. Regarding the complete study: TCR sequencing was performed for 233 trial participants, of whom about 200 were given two doses of AZD1222 and around 25 were given two doses of MenACWY control vaccine. Trial participants were enrolled by age into 18-55, 56-69 and 70-plus year subgroups, with 148, 28 and 57 TCR-sequenced participants respectively. Here is what the overall study found, with its caveats: After two AZD1222 doses, spike-specific TCR breadth and depth were significantly higher than at day 0 and than in MenACWY recipients. In the small 56-69-year group, the increase in depth fell short of significance, most likely because of low power. Vaccine-associated CD4 TCRs spanned the whole spike protein, with dominant responses in regions 160-218 and 743-854. Conclusions about previously exposed vaccinees are limited, since just six AZD1222 recipients were seropositive for SARS-CoV-2 at baseline. Nearly half of unique spike-specific TCRs reportedly recognized epitopes outside regions mutated in the B.1.351 and B.1.1.7 variants. Participants were mostly white British, with more females than males. The authors suggested clonal diversity may have been underestimated. Because no day 14 peak-response samples were available, the repertoires could be characterized only after the peak T cell response.

The receptor's source is an adult who received the AZD1222 COVID-19 vaccine. The specimen was peripheral blood, collected 28 days after the second AZD1222 dose.

The DNA reads as follows: TGTGCCAGCTCACCACAGGGGCCGAGCTCCTACAATGAGCAGTTCTTC. Translated, this is CASSPQGPSSYNEQFF. The rearranged segments are TRBV18 and TRBJ2-1; D gene: possibly TRBD1, on 5 matching bases. From a lookup of the germline V gene, CDR1 and CDR2 are KGHSH and LQKENI. The cysteine opens and the phenylalanine closes a CDR3 of 16 amino acids. The only DNA kept is the CDR3, 48 bases in frame from the first base. The V and J ends are trimmed by 1 base and 0 bases, leaving 10 bases between them.